Below, 10 T cell receptor beta chains from the same sample are listed, as sequenced in a study of cytomegalovirus exposure and HLA in healthy donors. Using immunoSEQ multiplex PCR, the repertoire was profiled, and TCRdb retains in-frame clones only, with some absent. The table shows about 60,000 clones, with about 96% occurring only once. The material sequenced was PBMCs. All receptors derive from a man younger than 35 in good health and CMV-seronegative.

This rearrangement joins TRBV7-9 to TRBJ2-5, with 7 positions matching TRBD1. The CDR3 loop spans 16 amino acids. Looked up from germline, CDR1 is SEHNR and CDR2 is FQNEAQ (reference sequence). V lost 2 bases to trimming and J lost 3 bases; unmatched junction nucleotides: 9. CDR3 DNA: TGTGCCAGCAGCTTATCCTCCGGGCAGGGGGAAGAGACCCAGTACTTC. Amino acids: CASSLSSGQGEETQYF.

The rearrangement uses TRBV6-1 and TRBJ1-1, with a possible D match to TRBD1 (6 bases). Deletions cut 4 bases from V and 3 bases from J, with 18 bases between. This CDR3 contains 16 residues. In germline, CDR1 is MNHNS, CDR2 SASEGT. DNA for the CDR3: TGTGCCAGCAGTGTGTGGGCGGGGGCGGTGGACACTGAAGCTTTCTTT. It encodes CASSVWAGAVDTEAFF.

The V gene is TRBV29-1, the J gene TRBJ2-3, with 11 bases identical to TRBD2. After removal of 4 bases from V and 0 bases from J, the junction contained 3 bases not matched to a gene. CDR3 length: 15 amino acids. From germline, CDR1 is SQVTM and CDR2 ANQGSEA. The CDR3 region has the DNA TGCAGCGTTGTGGTAGCGGGAGGGAGCACAGATACGCAGTATTTT. It codes for CSVVVAGGSTDTQYF.

The genes are TRBV4-2 and TRBJ2-5, with TRBD2 matching 11 bases. The germline CDR1 and CDR2 sequences are LGHNA and YNFKEQ. The CDR3 extends over 16 amino acids. Trimming removed 0 bases from V and 1 base from J; junction bases left unmatched: 1. CDR3 bases: TGTGCCAGCAGCCAAGAAGGACTAGCGGGCCAAGAGACCCAGTACTTC. It is translated as CASSQEGLAGQETQYF.

The gene calls are TRBV7-8 and TRBJ2-3; D perhaps matches TRBD2 (6 bases). V lost 10 bases and J lost 8, with 22 bases in between. Per the germline V gene, CDR1 is SGHVS and CDR2 is FQNEAQ. CDR3 size: 14 residues. The CDR3 reads CAISRDSVGGTQYF. DNA for the CDR3: TGTGCCATTTCCCGGGACTCAGTGGGGGGTACGCAGTATTTT.

The CDR3 DNA reads as TGTGCCAGCAGCACTAGCGTAGGGACTAGCGTTAGAACCGGGGAGCTGTTTTTT. Protein product: CASSTSVGTSVRTGELFF. This rearrangement joins TRBV7-2 to TRBJ2-2; 10 bases line up with TRBD2. CDR3 size: 18 residues. Per germline, CDR1 SGHTA and CDR2 FQGNSA. After removal of 5 bases from V and 5 bases from J, the junction contained 14 bases not matched to a gene.

The chain is built from TRBV5-4 and TRBJ1-4, with 10 bases that match TRBD1. Trimming at V came to 4 bases and at J to 8 bases, leaving 5 bases not matched to a gene. CDR1 is SGHNT, CDR2 YYREEE, per germline (reference sequence). This CDR3 has 14 amino acids. CDR3 residues: CASSPTGGLEKLFF. The CDR3, as DNA: TGTGCCAGCAGCCCGACAGGGGGCCTAGAAAAACTGTTTTTT.

The chain employs TRBV7-9 and TRBJ2-1; maybe TRBD2 (5 bases). Germline values: CDR1 SEHNR, CDR2 FQNEAQ (reference sequence). Deletions cut 1 base from V and 10 bases from J, with 5 bases between. The CDR3 has 11 residues. The CDR3 bases are TGTGCCAGCAGCTTAGGGGAGGAGCAGTTCTTC. This translates into CASSLGEEQFF.

This clone came up once. The genes are TRBV10-2 and TRBJ2-5; 8 bases agree with TRBD2. The trim removed 6 bases at V and 3 bases at J, leaving 12 bases unmatched. This CDR3 is built from 16 residues. Germline V CDR1 and CDR2: WSHSY, SAAADI. The CDR3 DNA reads as TGCGCCAGCAGCCCCTGGACTAGCTCGGGGAAAGAGACCCAGTACTTC. It encodes CASSPWTSSGKETQYF.

This chain joins TRBV14 and TRBJ1-2; 12 bases are a match to TRBD1. Germline V lookup: CDR1 SGHDN, CDR2 FVKESK. CDR3 size: 18 residues. The V gene end was trimmed by 4 bases and the J gene end by 4 bases; junction bases not matched to a gene: 13. The chain's CDR3 is CASSPPAGTGGVSYGYTF. CDR3 bases: TGTGCCAGCAGCCCCCCCGCCGGGACAGGGGGCGTTTCCTATGGCTACACCTTC.